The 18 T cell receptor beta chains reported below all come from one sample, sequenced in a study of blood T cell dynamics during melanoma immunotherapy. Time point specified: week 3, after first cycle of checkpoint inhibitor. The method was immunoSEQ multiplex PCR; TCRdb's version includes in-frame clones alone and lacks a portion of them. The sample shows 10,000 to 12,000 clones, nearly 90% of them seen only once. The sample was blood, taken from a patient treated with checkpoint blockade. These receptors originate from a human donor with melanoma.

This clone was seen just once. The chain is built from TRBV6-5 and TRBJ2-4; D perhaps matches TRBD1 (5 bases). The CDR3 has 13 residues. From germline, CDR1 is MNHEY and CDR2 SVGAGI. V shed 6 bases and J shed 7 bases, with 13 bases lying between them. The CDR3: CASSSLQVNIQYF. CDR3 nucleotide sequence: TGTGCCAGCAGCTCCCTACAGGTTAACATTCAGTACTTC.

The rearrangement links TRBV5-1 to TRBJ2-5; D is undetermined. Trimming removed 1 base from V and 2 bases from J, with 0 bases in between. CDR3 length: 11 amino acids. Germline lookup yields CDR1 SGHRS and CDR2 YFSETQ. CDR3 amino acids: CASSLQETQYF. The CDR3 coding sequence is TGCGCCAGCAGCTTGCAAGAGACCCAGTACTTC.

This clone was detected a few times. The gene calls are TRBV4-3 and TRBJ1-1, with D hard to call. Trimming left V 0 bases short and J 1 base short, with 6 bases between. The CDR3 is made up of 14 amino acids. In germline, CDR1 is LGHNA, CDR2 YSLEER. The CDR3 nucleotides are TGCGCCAGCAGCCAAGAGGGAGGGAACACTGAAGCTTTCTTT. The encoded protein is CASSQEGGNTEAFF.

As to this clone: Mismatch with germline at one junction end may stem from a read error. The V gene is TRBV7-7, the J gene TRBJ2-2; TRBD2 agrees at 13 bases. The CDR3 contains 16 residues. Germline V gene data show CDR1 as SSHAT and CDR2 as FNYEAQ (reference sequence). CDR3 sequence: CASSPLAGGVTGELFF. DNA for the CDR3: TGTGCTAGCAGCCCACTAGCGGGGGGGGTCACCGGGGAGCTGTTTTTT.

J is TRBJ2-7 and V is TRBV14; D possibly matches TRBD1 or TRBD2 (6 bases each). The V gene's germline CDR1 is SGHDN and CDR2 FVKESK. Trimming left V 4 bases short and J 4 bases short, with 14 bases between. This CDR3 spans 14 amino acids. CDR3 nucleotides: TGTGCCAGCAGCCCCCAGGGGAGGACGTACGAGCAGTACTTC. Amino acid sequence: CASSPQGRTYEQYF.

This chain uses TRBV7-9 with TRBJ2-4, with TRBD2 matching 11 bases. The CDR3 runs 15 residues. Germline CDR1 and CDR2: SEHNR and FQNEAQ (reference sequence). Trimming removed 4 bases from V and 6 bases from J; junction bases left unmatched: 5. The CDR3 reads CASSSGTSGRNIQYF. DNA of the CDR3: TGTGCCAGCAGCTCCGGGACTAGCGGAAGAAACATTCAGTACTTC. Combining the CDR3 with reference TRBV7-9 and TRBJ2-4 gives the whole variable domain DTGVSQNPRHKITKRGQNVTFRCDPISEHNRLYWYRQTLGQGPEFLTYFQNEAQLEKSRLLSDRFSAERPKGSFSTLEIQRTEQGDSAMYLCASSSGTSGRNIQYFGAGTRLSVL.

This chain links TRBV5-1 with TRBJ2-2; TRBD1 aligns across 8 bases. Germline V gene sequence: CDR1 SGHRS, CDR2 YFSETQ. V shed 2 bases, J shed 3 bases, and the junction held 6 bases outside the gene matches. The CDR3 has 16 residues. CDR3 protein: CASSLLTGADTGELFF. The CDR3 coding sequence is TGCGCCAGCAGCTTACTGACAGGGGCGGACACCGGGGAGCTGTTTTTT.

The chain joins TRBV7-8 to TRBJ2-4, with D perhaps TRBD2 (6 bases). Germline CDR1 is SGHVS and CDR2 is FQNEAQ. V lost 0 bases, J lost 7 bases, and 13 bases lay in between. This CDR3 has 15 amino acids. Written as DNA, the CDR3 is TGTGCCAGCAGCTTAGCGCTTGGGGGGACGAACATTCAGTACTTC. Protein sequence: CASSLALGGTNIQYF.

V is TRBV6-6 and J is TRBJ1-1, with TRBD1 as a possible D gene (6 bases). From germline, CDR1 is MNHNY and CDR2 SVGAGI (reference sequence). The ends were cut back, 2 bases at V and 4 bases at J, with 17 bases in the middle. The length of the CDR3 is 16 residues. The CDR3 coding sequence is TGTGCCAGCAGTTACGATGGGGGGCTTCGGGGCACTGAAGCTTTCTTT. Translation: CASSYDGGLRGTEAFF.

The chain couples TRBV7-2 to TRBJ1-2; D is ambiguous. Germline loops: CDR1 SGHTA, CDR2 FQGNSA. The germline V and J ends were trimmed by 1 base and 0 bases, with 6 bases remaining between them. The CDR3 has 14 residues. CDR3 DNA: TGTGCCAGCAGCTTAGGCCTGGCTAACTATGGCTACACCTTC. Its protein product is CASSLGLANYGYTF.

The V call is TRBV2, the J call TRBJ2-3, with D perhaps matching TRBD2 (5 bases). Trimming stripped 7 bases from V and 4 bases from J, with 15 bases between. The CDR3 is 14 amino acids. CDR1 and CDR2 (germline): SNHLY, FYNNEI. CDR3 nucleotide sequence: TGTGCCAGCAATGAGGGCTTGGGCCCAGATACGCAGTATTTT. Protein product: CASNEGLGPDTQYF.

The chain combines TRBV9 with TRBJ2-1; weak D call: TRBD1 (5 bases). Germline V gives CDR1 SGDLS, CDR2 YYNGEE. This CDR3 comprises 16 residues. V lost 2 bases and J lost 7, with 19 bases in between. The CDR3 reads CASSVLAGKGNNEQFF. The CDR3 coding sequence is TGTGCCAGCAGCGTCCTTGCAGGGAAGGGCAATAATGAGCAGTTCTTC.

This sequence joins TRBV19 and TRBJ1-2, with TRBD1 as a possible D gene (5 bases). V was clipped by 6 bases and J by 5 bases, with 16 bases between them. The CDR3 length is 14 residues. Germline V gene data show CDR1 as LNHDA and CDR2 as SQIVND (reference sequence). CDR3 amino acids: CASRSGTDLYGYTF. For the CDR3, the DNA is TGTGCCAGTAGATCCGGGACGGACCTGTATGGCTACACCTTC.

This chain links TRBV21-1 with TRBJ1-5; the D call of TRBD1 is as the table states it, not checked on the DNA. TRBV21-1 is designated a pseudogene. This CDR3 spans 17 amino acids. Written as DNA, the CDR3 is TGTGCCAGCAGCAAAAAACCCCTGGACACCCTGAATCAGCCCCAGCATTTT. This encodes CASSKKPLDTLNQPQHF.

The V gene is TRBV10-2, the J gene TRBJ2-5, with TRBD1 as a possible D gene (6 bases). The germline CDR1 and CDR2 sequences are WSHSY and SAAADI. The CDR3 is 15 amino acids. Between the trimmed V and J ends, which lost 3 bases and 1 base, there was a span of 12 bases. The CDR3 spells CASSDSQGSQETQYF. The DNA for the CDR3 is TGCGCCAGCAGTGATTCCCAGGGGTCCCAAGAGACCCAGTACTTC.

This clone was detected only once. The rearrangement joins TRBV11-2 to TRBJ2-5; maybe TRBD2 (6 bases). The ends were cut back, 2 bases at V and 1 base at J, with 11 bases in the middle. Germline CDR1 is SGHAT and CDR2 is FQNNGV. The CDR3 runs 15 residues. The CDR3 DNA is TGTGCCAGCAGCTTATCGGCGGGGACCCAAGAGACCCAGTACTTC. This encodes CASSLSAGTQETQYF.

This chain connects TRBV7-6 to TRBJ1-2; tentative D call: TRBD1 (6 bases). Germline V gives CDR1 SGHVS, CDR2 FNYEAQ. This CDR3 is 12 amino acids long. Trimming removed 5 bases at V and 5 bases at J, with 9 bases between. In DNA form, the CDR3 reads TGTGCCAGCAGCCCAGGGGTATATGGCTACACCTTC. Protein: CASSPGVYGYTF.

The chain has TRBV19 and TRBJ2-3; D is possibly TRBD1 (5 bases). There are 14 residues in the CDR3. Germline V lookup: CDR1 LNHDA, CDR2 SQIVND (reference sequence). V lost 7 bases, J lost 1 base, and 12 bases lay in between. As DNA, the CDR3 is TGTGCCAGTACGCAGGGTTCTCGCACAGATACGCAGTATTTT. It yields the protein CASTQGSRTDTQYF.